A selection of T cell receptor beta chains follows, all from one sample in a study of blood T cell repertoires in COVID-19. Clones were sequenced by immunoSEQ multiplex PCR, and TCRdb holds only the in-frame ones, with some missing. The table shows roughly 50,000 clones, with about 89% occurring only once. The sequenced sample consisted of peripheral blood. The receptors stem from a human donor in a cohort sampled during active COVID-19. CDR3s include the opening cysteine and the closing phenylalanine or tryptophan. Each record gives: D gene, J gene, clone size, V gene, CDR3 length, CDR3 protein, CDR3 DNA. A D gene is named only where the DNA matches it firmly. Only part of the rows carry a size: once, few, many, or a class if the clone is expanded.

D gene: -
J gene: TRBJ1-2
clone size: -
V gene: TRBV19
CDR3 length: 13
CDR3 protein: CASTSPGGVGYTF
CDR3 DNA: TGTGCCAGTACCTCTCCCGGGGGGGTTGGCTACACCTTC

D gene: -
J gene: TRBJ2-6
clone size: -
V gene: TRBV28
CDR3 length: 16
CDR3 protein: CASSLWGSSGANVLTF
CDR3 DNA: TGTGCCAGCAGTTTATGGGGCAGCTCTGGGGCCAACGTCCTGACTTTC

D gene: -
J gene: TRBJ2-3
clone size: -
V gene: TRBV19
CDR3 length: 15
CDR3 protein: CASSRGAGIRDTQYF
CDR3 DNA: TGTGCCAGTAGCAGGGGGGCGGGGATAAGGGATACGCAGTATTTT

D gene: TRBD2
J gene: TRBJ2-3
clone size: -
V gene: TRBV24-1
CDR3 length: 19
CDR3 protein: CATSVPDGQRGGGTDTQYF
CDR3 DNA: TGTGCCACCAGTGTCCCGGACGGACAGCGGGGGGGCGGGACAGATACGCAGTATTTT

D gene: TRBD2
J gene: TRBJ2-1
clone size: -
V gene: TRBV7-2
CDR3 length: 15
CDR3 protein: CASSSGTSVNNEQFF
CDR3 DNA: TGTGCCAGCAGCTCCGGGACTAGCGTAAATAATGAGCAGTTCTTC

D gene: -
J gene: TRBJ1-2
clone size: -
V gene: TRBV15
CDR3 length: 14
CDR3 protein: CATSREAGIGGYTF
CDR3 DNA: TGTGCCACCAGCAGAGAGGCAGGGATCGGTGGCTACACCTTC

D gene: -
J gene: TRBJ1-1
clone size: -
V gene: TRBV27
CDR3 length: 14
CDR3 protein: CASSRAGGGAEAFF
CDR3 DNA: TGTGCCAGCAGCCGAGCCGGAGGGGGGGCTGAAGCTTTCTTT

D gene: TRBD1
J gene: TRBJ2-1
clone size: -
V gene: TRBV18
CDR3 length: 15
CDR3 protein: CASSRGTGAYNEQFF
CDR3 DNA: TGTGCCAGCTCACGTGGGACAGGGGCCTACAATGAGCAGTTCTTC

D gene: -
J gene: TRBJ1-5
clone size: few
V gene: TRBV28
CDR3 length: 14
CDR3 protein: CASSPHYSNQPQHF
CDR3 DNA: TGTGCCAGCAGTCCACATTATAGCAATCAGCCCCAGCATTTT

D gene: TRBD2
J gene: TRBJ2-5
clone size: -
V gene: TRBV4-3
CDR3 length: 15
CDR3 protein: CASSQDRVSGETQYF
CDR3 DNA: TGCGCCAGCAGCCAAGATCGGGTTAGCGGGGAGACCCAGTACTTC

D gene: TRBD1
J gene: TRBJ2-7
clone size: once
V gene: TRBV18
CDR3 length: 16
CDR3 protein: CASSGSSGQGIYEQYF
CDR3 DNA: TGTGCCAGCTCAGGATCGTCGGGACAGGGGATCTACGAGCAGTACTTC

D gene: TRBD1
J gene: TRBJ1-6
clone size: -
V gene: TRBV30
CDR3 length: 13
CDR3 protein: CAWSAGQPSPLHF
CDR3 DNA: TGTGCCTGGAGTGCGGGACAGCCCTCACCCCTCCACTTT

D gene: -
J gene: TRBJ2-1
clone size: -
V gene: TRBV27
CDR3 length: 11
CDR3 protein: CASSLFGEQFF
CDR3 DNA: TGTGCCAGCAGTTTATTCGGGGAGCAGTTCTTC

D gene: -
J gene: TRBJ1-6
clone size: -
V gene: TRBV19
CDR3 length: 16
CDR3 protein: CASPGEWCSYNSPLHF
CDR3 DNA: TGTGCCAGCCCAGGGGAGTGGTGCTCCTATAATTCACCCCTCCACTTT

D gene: TRBD1
J gene: TRBJ2-7
clone size: -
V gene: TRBV28
CDR3 length: 14
CDR3 protein: CASSGTVLRYEQYF
CDR3 DNA: TGTGCCAGCAGTGGGACAGTACTTAGGTACGAGCAGTACTTC

D gene: TRBD1
J gene: TRBJ2-7
clone size: -
V gene: TRBV7-9
CDR3 length: 14
CDR3 protein: CASSLQGALGEQYF
CDR3 DNA: TGTGCCAGCAGCTTACAGGGGGCGCTGGGAGAGCAGTACTTC

D gene: -
J gene: TRBJ1-2
clone size: -
V gene: TRBV10-3
CDR3 length: 12
CDR3 protein: CAIRGGDYGYTF
CDR3 DNA: TGTGCCATCAGGGGGGGAGACTATGGCTACACCTTC

D gene: -
J gene: TRBJ2-2
clone size: once
V gene: TRBV4-1
CDR3 length: 12
CDR3 protein: CASSQAVGELFF
CDR3 DNA: TGCGCCAGCAGCCAAGCCGTGGGGGAGCTGTTTTTT

D gene: -
J gene: TRBJ1-6
clone size: -
V gene: TRBV5-6
CDR3 length: 16
CDR3 protein: CASSLRDTHGVIPLHF
CDR3 DNA: TGTGCCAGCAGCCTCCGGGACACTCACGGCGTAATTCCCCTCCACTTT

D gene: TRBD1
J gene: TRBJ2-2
clone size: few
V gene: TRBV9
CDR3 length: 16
CDR3 protein: CASSVGDRLVTGELFF
CDR3 DNA: TGTGCCAGCAGCGTAGGGGACAGACTCGTCACCGGGGAGCTGTTTTTT

D gene: TRBD1
J gene: TRBJ1-1
clone size: -
V gene: TRBV18
CDR3 length: 15
CDR3 protein: CASSGYRGEDTEAFF
CDR3 DNA: TGTGCCAGCTCAGGGTACAGGGGAGAGGACACTGAAGCTTTCTTT

D gene: -
J gene: TRBJ2-7
clone size: -
V gene: TRBV12-5
CDR3 length: 12
CDR3 protein: CASGLDVGQRYF
CDR3 DNA: TGTGCTAGTGGTTTGGACGTCGGACAGCGGTACTTC

D gene: TRBD1
J gene: TRBJ1-1
clone size: -
V gene: TRBV10-3
CDR3 length: 13
CDR3 protein: CAIGGQGATEAFF
CDR3 DNA: TGTGCCATCGGAGGACAGGGGGCAACTGAAGCTTTCTTT

D gene: -
J gene: TRBJ2-1
clone size: -
V gene: TRBV6-6
CDR3 length: 13
CDR3 protein: CATEGAGPNEQFF
CDR3 DNA: TGTGCCACGGAAGGGGCGGGGCCCAATGAGCAGTTCTTC

D gene: -
J gene: TRBJ1-6
clone size: -
V gene: TRBV6-5
CDR3 length: 14
CDR3 protein: CASSRQGYNSPLHF
CDR3 DNA: TGTGCCAGCAGTCGTCAGGGGTATAATTCACCCCTCCACTTT